The present T cell receptor (beta chain) was sequenced within a study of T cells in Graves' hyperthyroidism and ophthalmopathy. Broader study findings: Ophthalmopathy was identified by the model a median roughly 6.5 months ahead of onset. A 13 V-J model separated ophthalmopathy from stable hyperthyroidism.

This clonotype occurred a few times. Its antigen is as yet unknown. Germline loops: CDR1 SGHRS, CDR2 YFSETQ. V lost 0 bases and J 8 bases, leaving 17 bases between the germline ends. This CDR3 comprises 16 residues. Clinical symptoms, serum thyroxine, TRAb, thyroid ultrasound and orbital computed tomography informed diagnoses. Amplification targeted TCR beta CDR3 regions from RNA transcripts. Using the HTBI primer set, a first-round RT-PCR was run on the TCR CDR3. Via MiXCR, TCRdb re-called the multiplex PCR reads, giving one row per CDR3 protein. The sample has a few hundred thousand distinct CDR3 sequences; 16% are singletons.

The rearrangement joins TRBV5-1 to TRBJ1-4; D remains ambiguous. The specimen sequenced was blood. This receptor was obtained from a woman between 40 and 50 years old with Graves' ophthalmopathy. The chain's CDR3 is CASSLGIGARGEKLFF. The CDR3 DNA reads TGCGCCAGCAGCTTGGGTATCGGCGCCCGAGGGGAAAAACTGTTTTTT.